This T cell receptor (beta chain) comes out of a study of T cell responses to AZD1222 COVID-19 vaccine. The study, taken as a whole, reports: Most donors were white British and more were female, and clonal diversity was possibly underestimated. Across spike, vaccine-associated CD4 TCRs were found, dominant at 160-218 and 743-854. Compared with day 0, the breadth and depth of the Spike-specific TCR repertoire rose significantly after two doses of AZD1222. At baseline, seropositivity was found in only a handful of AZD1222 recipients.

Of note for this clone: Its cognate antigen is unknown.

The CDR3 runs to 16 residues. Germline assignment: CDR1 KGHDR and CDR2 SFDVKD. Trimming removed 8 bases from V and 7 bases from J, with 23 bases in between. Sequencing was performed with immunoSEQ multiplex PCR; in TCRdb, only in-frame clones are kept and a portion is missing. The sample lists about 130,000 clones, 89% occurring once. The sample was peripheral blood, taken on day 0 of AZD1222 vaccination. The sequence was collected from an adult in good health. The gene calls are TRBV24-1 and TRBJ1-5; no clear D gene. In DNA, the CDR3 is TGTGCCACCACCGACGAGGGCGCGCTAGGGATGCAGCCCCAGCATTTT. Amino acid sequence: CATTDEGALGMQPQHF.